This T cell receptor (beta chain) came from a study of shared clonotypes between healthy human individuals. Study information: Per donor, three plates held CD4 naive cells, three held CD4 memory, two held CD8 naive and one held CD8 memory.

Findings and limits, study-wide: It was observed that around 5% of naive CD4 clonotypes were shared across several donors.

The naive CD8 subset, CD45RO-negative cells positively selected for CCR7, excluded terminally differentiated effector memory CD45RA+ cells. Concerning this clone itself: Its antigen is not known.

Only in-frame clones appear in the TCRdb table, and some are missing; sequencing was by immunoSEQ multiplex PCR. The data show about 700,000 clones, about 90% seen once. This CDR3 has 15 amino acids. V dropped 3 bases and J dropped 2 bases, with 14 bases sitting between them. Per germline, CDR1 SGHVS and CDR2 FNYEAQ. The TCR sequence derives from a young man in good health. Material for sequencing was naive CD8+ T cells sorted from blood. This rearrangement joins TRBV7-6 to TRBJ2-7, with D possibly being TRBD2 (5 bases). CDR3 DNA: TGTGCCAGCAGCTTTATGAGCGGCAATACCTACGAGCAGTACTTC. Amino acid sequence: CASSFMSGNTYEQYF.